The 5 T cell receptor beta chains below all came from one sample that was sequenced in a study of T cells in women clearing cervical HPV infection. TCRdb's copy holds only in-frame clones and misses some; the assay was immunoSEQ multiplex PCR. Listed are around 39,000 clones; approximately 6.4% falls within the top ten. Sequencing used blood buffy coat. These receptors originate from a woman aged 18 to 75 with a cervical HPV16 infection that either progressed to CIN3+ or cleared (not recorded which).

Of note for this clone: Sequencing ends 3 residues short of the CDR3 end; the germline J gene provides the rest. This chain links TRBV7-9 with TRBJ1-5, with a possible D match to TRBD1 (6 bases). V was cut by 7 bases and J by 5 bases, with 12 bases left in between. Germline V CDR1 and CDR2: SEHNR, FQNEAQ (reference sequence). The CDR3 has 13 amino acids. The sequenced part of the CDR3 DNA is TGTGCCAGCAATTCAGGGGTCCATCAGCCC. Encoded protein: CASNSGVHQP. The entire CDR3 protein is CASNSGVHQPQHF.

In regard to this clone: The DNA ends 3 residues before the CDR3 does, and the rest of the CDR3 is filled in from the germline J gene. This chain uses TRBV6-4 with TRBJ1-2, with D perhaps matching TRBD1 (6 bases). The CDR3 has 15 residues. V was shortened by 8 bases and J by 6 bases, with 22 bases between the two germline ends. Germline V CDR1 and CDR2: MRHNA, SNTAGT. The CDR3 sequence: CASSRGESLVDGYTF. The CDR3 DNA, read in part, is TGTGCCAGCTCCAGGGGAGAAAGCCTGGTCGATGGC.

Concerning this clone: The read ends 3 residues early relative to the CDR3; the germline J gene fills the gap. This chain uses TRBV20-1 with TRBJ1-1, with D maybe TRBD1 (5 bases). V was cut by 8 bases and J by 5 bases, with 15 bases left in between. The CDR3 totals 12 residues. Per germline, CDR1 DFQATT and CDR2 SNEGSKA (reference sequence). The CDR3 here is CSRTGDETEAFF. The part of the CDR3 DNA that was read is TGCAGTCGGACGGGGGATGAAACTGAA.

As regards this clone: The read ends 3 residues shy of where the CDR3 ends; the end is completed using the germline J gene. The chain employs TRBV10-3 and TRBJ2-7; 7 nucleotides match TRBD1. This CDR3 has 15 residues. From germline, CDR1 is ENHRY and CDR2 SYGVKD. The ends lost 4 bases at V and 5 bases at J; junction bases unmatched: 11. The sequenced part of the CDR3 DNA is TGTGCCATCAGTGTAGGGACAGTGTCTGGGGACGAG. Amino acids: CAISVGTVSGDE. The whole CDR3 protein reads CAISVGTVSGDEQYF.

Incomplete CDR3 DNA: TGTGCCAGCAGCTTAGCGGGACAGGGTCTCGATACG. The encoded protein is CASSLAGQGLDT. The CDR3 in its entirety is CASSLAGQGLDTQYF. This chain uses TRBV7-6 with TRBJ2-3; TRBD1 agrees at 9 bases. The read comes to an end 3 residues before the CDR3 does, leaving the germline J gene to fill in the end. The CDR3 covers 15 residues. Germline V gives CDR1 SGHVS, CDR2 FNYEAQ. Germline trimming cut 0 bases from V and 6 bases from J; bases unmatched to any gene: 4.